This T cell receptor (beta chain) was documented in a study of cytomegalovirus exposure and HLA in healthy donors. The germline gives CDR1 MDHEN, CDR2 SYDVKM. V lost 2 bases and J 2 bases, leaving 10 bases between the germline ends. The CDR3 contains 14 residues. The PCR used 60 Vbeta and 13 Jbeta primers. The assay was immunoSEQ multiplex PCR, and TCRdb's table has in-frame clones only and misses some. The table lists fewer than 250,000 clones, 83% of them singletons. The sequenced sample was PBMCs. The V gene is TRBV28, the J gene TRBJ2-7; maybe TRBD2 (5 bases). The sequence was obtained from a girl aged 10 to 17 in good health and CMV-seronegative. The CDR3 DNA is TGTGCCAGCAGTTTAGGTAGCGCAACCTACGAGCAGTACTTC. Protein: CASSLGSATYEQYF.